This TCR beta chain was found in a study of shared clonotypes between healthy human individuals. At the level of the study: Researchers assigned three CD4 naive, three CD4 memory, two CD8 naive and one CD8 memory plate to each donor.

The donors were all Caucasian adults (living in Nashville, Tennessee). Germline loops: CDR1 SGHNT, CDR2 YYREEE (reference sequence). The V end was cut by 4 bases, the J end by 7 bases, with 27 bases between. There are 17 residues in the CDR3. The test was conducted at deep level. Original data processing: Junction-only sequences produced by ImmunoSEQ had no quality scores, so filtering differed. Sequencing used immunoSEQ multiplex PCR; TCRdb keeps in-frame clones, though not all of them. Clone size and the V and J calls come from that table; the DNA yielded D and trimming. The table has millions of clones, around 95% seen once.

The sample consisted of naive CD4+ T cells sorted from blood. Regarding subset: CD45RA+ positively selected. This receptor was identified in a man aged 18 to 35 in good health. This chain joins TRBV5-4 and TRBJ2-7, with D hard to call. The CDR3 nucleotides are TGTGCCAGCAGCCCCCGGCTGGGCAAAACGTTGTCTCATGAGCAGTACTTC. Translated: CASSPRLGKTLSHEQYF.